Below, 8 T cell receptor beta chains from the same sample are listed, as sequenced in a study of T cells after posttransplantation cyclophosphamide. Treatment was busulfan-fludarabine conditioning, a marrow graft, and cyclophosphamide on days +3 and +4. Here immunoSEQ multiplex PCR was the method, and the copy in TCRdb shows in-frame clones only, minus some. The sample carries about 6,500 clones, approximately 70% recorded once. Sequenced here: PBMCs, sampled around 1,400 days after allogeneic stem cell transplant with posttransplant cyclophosphamide. The receptors originated from a male patient between 25 and 39 years old who received an allogeneic stem cell transplant from a related donor, was CMV-positive, and had acute GVHD only. Some T cells may originate from the graft donor.

This chain links TRBV25-1 with TRBJ1-6; 8 nucleotides align to TRBD1. The V gene end was trimmed by 1 base and the J gene end by 5 bases; junction bases not matched to a gene: 10. The germline gives CDR1 MGHDK, CDR2 SYGVNS. The CDR3 consists of 18 residues. DNA of the CDR3: TGTGCCAGCAGTGAATGGGTGTGGGACAGGCTTCATAATTCACCCCTCCACTTT. This encodes CASSEWVWDRLHNSPLHF.

The table lists this clone with a few counts. The V and J genes are TRBV2 and TRBJ1-6; D unclear. CDR3 length equals 11 residues. CDR1 and CDR2 from the germline V gene are SNHLY and FYNNEI. V was pared by 3 bases and J by 18 bases, with 12 bases between. CDR3 in amino acids: CASSDAVVSHF. In nucleotides, the CDR3 is TGTGCCAGCAGTGACGCGGTAGTAAGCCACTTT.

V is TRBV11-2 and J is TRBJ2-1; maybe TRBD2 (7 bases). The germline V gene has CDR1 SGHAT and CDR2 FQNNGV. The CDR3 runs 16 residues. V shed 2 bases and J shed 2 bases, with 13 bases lying between them. Written as DNA, the CDR3 is TGTGCCAGCAGCTTAAGAGGGGGGGTCCCCTACAATGAGCAGTTCTTC. This codes for CASSLRGGVPYNEQFF.

The rearrangement links TRBV6-1 to TRBJ2-3; TRBD1 agrees at 7 bases. Per germline, CDR1 MNHNS and CDR2 SASEGT. Germline trimming cut 10 bases from V and 2 bases from J; bases unmatched to any gene: 12. This CDR3 region has 15 residues. Written as DNA, the CDR3 is TGTGCCACCTTTAGACAGGGCGGGTTCACAGATACGCAGTATTTT. This codes for CATFRQGGFTDTQYF.

The V gene is TRBV6-5, the J gene TRBJ2-7; D gene unclear. This CDR3 contains 14 residues. Trimming cost V 6 bases and J 7 bases, with 19 bases left between them. CDR1 and CDR2 (germline): MNHEY, SVGAGI. This CDR3 reads CASRVTRLSWEQYF. The CDR3 nucleotides are TGTGCCAGCAGGGTCACCAGGTTATCGTGGGAGCAGTACTTC.

The genes are TRBV6-1 and TRBJ1-1; D not certain. The V gene lost 4 bases and the J gene lost 4 bases, with 10 bases spanning the gap. Germline loops: CDR1 MNHNS, CDR2 SASEGT. The CDR3 consists of 13 residues. The CDR3: CASSATAGTEAFF. The CDR3 region has the DNA TGTGCCAGCAGTGCCACAGCGGGCACTGAAGCTTTCTTT.

The sample holds a few counts of this clone. The chain combines TRBV4-1 with TRBJ1-6; tentative D call: TRBD1 (5 bases). CDR1 and CDR2 (germline): MGHRA, YSYEKL. The CDR3 covers 16 residues. V lost 4 bases to trimming and J lost 10 bases, with 20 bases between them. The CDR3 spells CASSPIGRAMESPLHF. CDR3 bases: TGCGCCAGCAGCCCAATCGGCAGGGCGATGGAATCACCCCTCCACTTT.

This clone was seen just once. The V gene is TRBV6-6, the J gene TRBJ1-5; possibly TRBD1 for D (5 bases). The CDR3 sequence is 16 residues long. In germline, CDR1 is MNHNY, CDR2 SVGAGI (reference sequence). The germline V and J ends were trimmed by 0 bases and 2 bases, with 11 bases remaining between them. CDR3 DNA sequence: TGTGCCAGCAGTTACTCGGTTCCGACAGGCAATCAGCCCCAGCATTTT. It codes for CASSYSVPTGNQPQHF.